This T cell receptor (beta chain) is drawn from a study of cytomegalovirus exposure and HLA in healthy donors. Concerning this clone: The antigen is undetermined.

Trimming took off 3 bases at V and 1 base at J, with 9 bases between the two ends. Germline values: CDR1 KGHSH, CDR2 LQKENI. The CDR3 contains 15 residues. TCRdb keeps only in-frame clones here, not all; method: immunoSEQ multiplex PCR. In the table there are approximately 180,000 clones, 85% to 90% of which are singletons. Whole-study results and caveats: Among the CMV-associated chains, a few were confirmed in vitro as specific for CMV antigens. Reportedly, diagnosis of cytomegalovirus status by the classifier showed high specificity and sensitivity. The TCR clusters that emerged in the first cohort tended, a later analysis found, to co-occur in the roughly 120 validation repertoires.

The donors were members of the validation cohort, which comprised 120 subjects and was separate from the first cohort of roughly 700 subjects. The receptor was isolated from a woman aged 25 to 39 in good health and CMV-seronegative. Sequenced input: PBMCs. J is TRBJ2-2 and V is TRBV18; tentatively, D is TRBD2 (5 bases). In DNA form, the CDR3 reads TGTGCCAGCTCACCCGCGGGTCTGAACACCGGGGAGCTGTTTTTT. This gives the protein CASSPAGLNTGELFF.